This T cell receptor (beta chain) was identified in a study of blood T cell repertoires in COVID-19. For the study at large: COVID-19 samples from acute and convalescent phases originated in the United States, Italy and Spain.

In the original workflow: Amplification with reference gene primers provided the estimates of nucleated cell counts. The method was immunoSEQ multiplex PCR; TCRdb's version includes in-frame clones alone and lacks a portion of them. V, J and clone size reflect that table, while D and trimming were determined from the DNA. This sample yields about 230,000 clones, of which just under 90% are seen a single time; around 4.2% belongs to the top ten. Participants, roughly 18 to 100 years old, spanned more than 20 US areas. Cohorts were assigned according to the clinical history that participants reported. The sample taken for sequencing was PBMCs or T cells enriched from blood (not recorded which). This clonotype was obtained from a woman between 25 and 40 years old with acute COVID-19.

CDR3 sequence: CASSLYNEQFF. CDR3 DNA sequence: TGTGCCAGCAGCCTATACAATGAGCAGTTCTTC. This sequence joins TRBV14 and TRBJ2-1, with D unclear. Trimming stripped 4 bases from V and 4 bases from J, with 2 bases between. Germline V CDR1 and CDR2: SGHDN, FVKESK. The length of the CDR3 is 11 residues.